The 17 T cell receptor beta chains given below trace back to one sample, sequenced in a study of T cells in tuberculosis. Profiling relied on immunoSEQ multiplex PCR, and the TCRdb table lists in-frame clones only, not all of them. The sample records fewer than 40,000 clones, less than 95% being singletons. Time point reported: new active TB diagnosis, blood taken before or within 7 days of starting treatment. The specimen comprised PBMCs, sampled at tuberculosis diagnosis. The receptors were sampled from an adult with tuberculosis.

This chain joins TRBV6-5 and TRBJ1-5; tentative D call: TRBD1 (6 bases). Germline V gene data show CDR1 as MNHEY and CDR2 as SVGAGI. The CDR3 contains 14 residues. V lost 5 bases and J lost 2, with 10 bases in between. The CDR3 DNA sequence: TGTGCCAGCAGTATACCAGGGGGCAATCAGCCCCAGCATTTT. It yields the protein CASSIPGGNQPQHF.

The rearrangement links TRBV4-2 to TRBJ2-5, with no clear D. V was cut by 1 base and J by 5 bases, with 8 bases left in between. This CDR3 has 13 amino acids. The germline CDR1 and CDR2 sequences are LGHNA and YNFKEQ. The CDR3 DNA reads as TGTGCCAGCAGCCAAGCCCTCCCCGAGACCCAGTACTTC. Translated, it gives CASSQALPETQYF.

J is TRBJ2-6 and V is TRBV27; D unclear. CDR1 MNHEY and CDR2 SMNVEV come from the germline V gene (reference sequence). The length of the CDR3 is 16 residues. The V end was cut by 1 base, the J end by 0 bases, with 7 bases between. CDR3 sequence: CASSLYLVSGANVLTF. The CDR3 coding sequence is TGTGCCAGCAGTTTATATCTCGTCTCTGGGGCCAACGTCCTGACTTTC.

The CDR3 nucleotides are TGTGCCAGCAGCAAGCCCGAAAAGACAGGGGGCTCCGAGCAGTACTTC. Translated: CASSKPEKTGGSEQYF. The V and J genes are TRBV5-6 and TRBJ2-7; 10 nucleotides agree with TRBD1. J was trimmed by 6 bases and V by 4 bases; bases with no gene match: 13. The CDR3 sequence is 16 residues long. The germline V gene encodes CDR1 SGHDT and CDR2 YYEEEE.

CDR3 protein: CASSQGVRESNQPQHF. In DNA, the CDR3 is TGCGCCAGCAGCCAAGGAGTGAGGGAGAGCAATCAGCCCCAGCATTTT. The chain recombines TRBV4-3 with TRBJ1-5; D gene uncertain. The CDR3 contains 16 residues. Germline CDR1 and CDR2: LGHNA and YSLEER. Trimming removed 1 base at V and 1 base at J, with 11 bases between.

The rearrangement links TRBV19 to TRBJ1-5; D is perhaps TRBD1 (6 bases). The germline CDR1 and CDR2 sequences are LNHDA and SQIVND (reference sequence). The CDR3 is 17 amino acids. The ends were cut back, 2 bases at V and 2 bases at J, with 16 bases in the middle. CDR3 DNA sequence: TGTGCCAGTAGTATACGAGGCAGGGGTGATGGCAATCAGCCCCAGCATTTT. Protein product: CASSIRGRGDGNQPQHF.

CDR3 residues: CASSHGVSGTEAFF. Here the CDR3 DNA reads TGTGCCAGCTCACACGGGGTATCGGGCACTGAAGCTTTCTTT. The chain uses TRBV18 and TRBJ1-1; no firm D call. CDR3 size: 14 residues. The germline V gene has CDR1 KGHSH and CDR2 LQKENI. The ends were cut back, 4 bases at V and 4 bases at J, with 13 bases in the middle.

The chain has TRBV9 and TRBJ2-7; a weak D match, TRBD1 (7 bases). The CDR3 runs 14 residues. V lost 2 bases and J lost 6, with 15 bases in between. The germline gives CDR1 SGDLS, CDR2 YYNGEE. CDR3 protein: CASSVEGAGGEQYF. In nucleotides, the CDR3 is TGTGCCAGCAGCGTGGAGGGGGCCGGGGGCGAGCAGTACTTC.

The chain carries TRBV7-8 and TRBJ2-3; 10 nucleotides align to TRBD2. Germline V CDR1 and CDR2: SGHVS, FQNEAQ. V gave up 1 base and J gave up 2 bases; unmatched junction bases: 6. This CDR3 region has 17 residues. The CDR3 here is CASSLDSGLADTDTQYF. CDR3 sequence (DNA): TGTGCCAGCAGCTTAGATTCCGGACTAGCGGACACAGATACGCAGTATTTT.

The J gene is TRBJ2-7, the V gene TRBV7-8, with no clear D. The CDR3 is 13 amino acids. Trimming took off 0 bases at V and 3 bases at J, with 6 bases between the two ends. Germline CDR1 SGHVS, CDR2 FQNEAQ. For the CDR3, the DNA is TGTGCCAGCAGCTTAGCTAGCTTCTACGAGCAGTACTTC. As protein: CASSLASFYEQYF. Filled out from reference TRBV7-8 and TRBJ2-7, the complete variable domain reads GAGVSQSPRYKVAKRGQDVALRCDPISGHVSLFWYQQALGQGPEFLTYFQNEAQLDKSGLPSDRFFAERPEGSVSTLKIQRTQQEDSAVYLCASSLASFYEQYFGPGTRLTVT.

This clone was recorded once. This rearrangement joins TRBV6-6 to TRBJ2-1; a possible D gene is TRBD2 (6 bases). CDR3 length: 13 residues. V dropped 7 bases and J dropped 0 bases, with 7 bases sitting between them. Germline loops: CDR1 MNHNY, CDR2 SVGAGI (reference sequence). The CDR3 DNA sequence: TGTGCCAGCACGCGGGGCTCCTACAATGAGCAGTTCTTC. Residues: CASTRGSYNEQFF.

The V call is TRBV6-5, the J call TRBJ2-2; D is undetermined. Germline loops: CDR1 MNHEY, CDR2 SVGAGI. This CDR3 spans 12 amino acids. V lost 5 bases and J 6 bases, leaving 7 bases between the germline ends. The CDR3 DNA reads as TGTGCCAGCAGTCCGATAGCCGGGGAGCTGTTTTTT. Translating gives CASSPIAGELFF.

This chain joins TRBV4-3 and TRBJ2-1; tentatively, D is TRBD1 (5 bases). CDR1 is LGHNA, CDR2 YSLEER, per germline. This CDR3 has 12 residues. Trimming stripped 2 bases from V and 10 bases from J, with 9 bases between. The CDR3 is CASSQTGREQFF. The CDR3 nucleotides are TGCGCCAGCAGCCAAACAGGTAGAGAGCAGTTCTTC.

The chain links TRBV9 to TRBJ2-3; 14 bases fit TRBD2. Trimming took 1 base from V and 0 from J; bases not matched to a gene: 4. This CDR3 region has 18 residues. The germline V gene has CDR1 SGDLS and CDR2 YYNGEE. The DNA for the CDR3 is TGTGCCAGCAGCGTATCTTGGACTAGCGGGGGGAGCACAGATACGCAGTATTTT. Its protein is CASSVSWTSGGSTDTQYF.

The chain links TRBV5-8 to TRBJ1-4; D might be TRBD1 (6 bases). The CDR3 consists of 15 residues. The germline gives CDR1 SGHTS, CDR2 YDEGEE. The ends were cut back, 4 bases at V and 6 bases at J, with 16 bases in the middle. This CDR3 is CASSPNREGHEKLFF. CDR3 bases: TGTGCCAGCAGCCCTAACAGGGAAGGGCATGAAAAACTGTTTTTT.

The V call is TRBV5-1, the J call TRBJ2-7; 8 bases fit TRBD2. V was pared by 4 bases and J by 5 bases, with 8 bases of the junction left unmatched. Germline V gene sequence: CDR1 SGHRS, CDR2 YFSETQ. This CDR3 has 14 amino acids. CDR3 DNA sequence: TGCGCCAGCAGCCCGGGAGGGGCGGGCGACGAGCAGTACGTC. As protein: CASSPGGAGDEQYV.

J is TRBJ2-1 and V is TRBV5-1, with 7 bases fitting TRBD1. Germline V gene lookup returns CDR1 SGHRS and CDR2 YFSETQ. Trimming at V came to 4 bases and at J to 0 bases, leaving 7 bases not matched to a gene. The CDR3 consists of 16 residues. The CDR3 region is CASSRDSQDSYNEQFF. The CDR3 bases are TGCGCCAGCAGCCGGGACAGCCAAGACTCCTACAATGAGCAGTTCTTC.